A single sample gave rise to the 32 T cell receptor beta chains below, sequenced in a study of graft-versus-host responses after intestinal transplantation. Assay: immunoSEQ multiplex PCR; the TCRdb copy retains only in-frame clones and omits some. The table has about 90,000 clones, roughly 80% seen once. For these TCRs, the target antigens are not known. Material: unstimulated CD4+ T cells sorted from spleen or lymph node cells, obtained before intestinal transplant. The receptors come from a human donor who received an intestinal transplant.

On this clone itself: The sample carries other DNA sequences with the same CDR3. This sequence joins TRBV28 and TRBJ2-1; 9 bases fit TRBD2. The germline V gene encodes CDR1 MDHEN and CDR2 SYDVKM. The CDR3 loop spans 15 amino acids. Trimming at V came to 3 bases and at J to 1 base, leaving 1 base not matched to a gene. The CDR3 reads CASSLAGGSYNEQFF. In nucleotides, the CDR3 is TGTGCCAGCAGTTTGGCGGGAGGGTCCTACAATGAGCAGTTCTTC.

The V call is TRBV7-3, the J call TRBJ2-2; 7 bases match TRBD2. V lost 5 bases and J lost 0; bases outside the gene matches: 3. Germline CDR1 is SGHTA and CDR2 is FQGTGA. CDR3 length: 15 residues. The CDR3 DNA is TGTGCCAGCAGCCTGGGAGGGGCGAACACCGGGGAGCTGTTTTTT. This encodes CASSLGGANTGELFF.

The gene calls are TRBV5-6 and TRBJ2-2; D possibly corresponds to TRBD2 (5 bases). Germline CDR1 and CDR2: SGHDT and YYEEEE. V lost 2 bases and J lost 4, with 21 bases in between. This CDR3 is 18 amino acids long. The CDR3 nucleotides read TGTGCCAGCAGCTTTGGCCCATTTAGGGAGATAAGCACCGGGGAGCTGTTTTTT. It specifies CASSFGPFREISTGELFF.

V usage is TRBV27 and J usage is TRBJ2-1, with 10 bases matching TRBD2. Germline-derived CDR1 and CDR2 are MNHEY and SMNVEV (reference sequence). Unmatched junction bases numbered 2, after V lost 7 bases and J lost 2 bases. The CDR3 runs to 14 residues. The CDR3 DNA follows: TGTGCCAGCAAAACTAGCGGGGCCTACAATGAGCAGTTCTTC. The encoded protein is CASKTSGAYNEQFF.

This clone was seen a handful of times. The J gene is TRBJ2-3, the V gene TRBV7-6; 15 nucleotides agree with TRBD2. V trimming: 1 base; J trimming: 6 bases; junction bases outside the gene matches: 8. The CDR3 is 18 amino acids. Looked up from germline, CDR1 is SGHVS and CDR2 is FNYEAQ. CDR3 sequence: CASSLVLSGTSGGDTQYF. The CDR3 DNA sequence: TGTGCCAGCAGCTTAGTCTTATCCGGGACTAGCGGGGGGGATACGCAGTATTTT.

The chain has TRBV6-1 and TRBJ2-3; 9 bases line up with TRBD1. J lost 5 bases, V lost 4 bases, and 4 bases had no gene match. Germline V gene data show CDR1 as MNHNS and CDR2 as SASEGT. There are 14 residues in the CDR3. CDR3 protein: CASSAQTGGDTQYF. In nucleotides, the CDR3 is TGTGCCAGCAGTGCGCAGACAGGGGGAGATACGCAGTATTTT.

This chain joins TRBV27 and TRBJ1-1; TRBD1 matches 7 bases. The CDR3 length is 14 residues. V dropped 5 bases and J dropped 4; count of bases not matched to a gene: 7. The germline V gene has CDR1 MNHEY and CDR2 SMNVEV (reference sequence). The CDR3 here is CASSRSTGSTEAFF. CDR3 nucleotide sequence: TGTGCCAGCAGTCGTTCGACAGGGTCCACTGAAGCTTTCTTT.

This clone was picked up a small number of times. The same CDR3 arises from other DNA sequences in this sample as well. The rearrangement uses TRBV5-1 and TRBJ2-5; 7 positions match TRBD1. CDR3 length: 13 residues. V was clipped by 5 bases and J by 1 base; unmatched bases: 2. CDR1 SGHRS and CDR2 YFSETQ come from the germline V gene. CDR3 sequence reads: CASSRDSQETQYF. In nucleotides, the CDR3 is TGCGCCAGCAGTCGGGACAGCCAAGAGACCCAGTACTTC.

The chain recombines TRBV7-3 with TRBJ2-3, with 11 bases matching TRBD2. Looked up from germline, CDR1 is SGHTA and CDR2 is FQGTGA. This CDR3 is built from 15 residues. Trimming removed 1 base from V and 3 bases from J; junction bases left unmatched: 0. This CDR3 is CASSLIAGGTDTQYF. In DNA form, the CDR3 reads TGTGCCAGCAGCTTAATAGCGGGAGGGACAGATACGCAGTATTTT.

This clone was detected only a few times. The chain has TRBV28 and TRBJ2-5, with D possibly TRBD1 on 7 matching bases. The CDR3 spans 15 residues. The germline V gene encodes CDR1 MDHEN and CDR2 SYDVKM. V was clipped by 4 bases and J by 7 bases, with 19 bases between them. The CDR3 DNA reads TGTGCCAGCAGTTCCACGAAACAGGGGCGGGGGACCCAGTACTTC. It translates to CASSSTKQGRGTQYF.

DNA of the CDR3: TGCGCCAGCAGCCCGAATTCGGGACTAGCGGGAGTCGATGAGCAGTTCTTC. It codes for CASSPNSGLAGVDEQFF. The chain is built from TRBV5-1 and TRBJ2-1; 14 bases are shared with TRBD2. The CDR3 is 17 residues long. With V trimmed by 4 bases and J by 8 bases, 11 bases remained unmatched. Germline assignment: CDR1 SGHRS and CDR2 YFSETQ.

The rearrangement joins TRBV2 to TRBJ2-7, with a tentative D call TRBD1 (6 bases). The V end lost 4 bases, the J end lost 0 bases, and 7 bases lay between the germline ends. The CDR3 sequence is 13 residues long. CDR1 and CDR2 from the germline V gene are SNHLY and FYNNEI. CDR3 in amino acids: CASSGQASYEQYF. In nucleotides, the CDR3 is TGTGCCAGCAGTGGACAGGCCTCCTACGAGCAGTACTTC.

The chain couples TRBV5-1 to TRBJ2-5, with TRBD1 matching over 8 bases. There are 14 residues in the CDR3. In germline, CDR1 is SGHRS, CDR2 YFSETQ. The V gene end was trimmed by 4 bases and the J gene end by 0 bases; junction bases not matched to a gene: 2. The CDR3 spells CASSGQGYQETQYF. In DNA, the CDR3 is TGCGCCAGCAGCGGACAGGGCTACCAAGAGACCCAGTACTTC.

The chain links TRBV7-9 to TRBJ2-1; 9 bases are a match to TRBD2. The V gene's germline CDR1 is SEHNR and CDR2 FQNEAQ (reference sequence). Trimming removed 2 bases from V and 9 bases from J; junction bases left unmatched: 11. This CDR3 is built from 16 residues. For the CDR3, the DNA is TGTGCCAGCAGCTTACAAGCTAGCGGGGATGGGGCTGAGCAGTTCTTC. It encodes CASSLQASGDGAEQFF.

The chain links TRBV7-9 to TRBJ2-7; D possibly corresponds to TRBD2 (5 bases). The CDR3 loop spans 13 amino acids. Trimming removed 1 base from V and 1 base from J, with 5 bases in between. Germline loops: CDR1 SEHNR, CDR2 FQNEAQ (reference sequence). CDR3 protein: CASSLERSYEQYF. The CDR3 region has the DNA TGTGCCAGCAGCTTAGAGCGGTCCTACGAGCAGTACTTC. Using reference TRBV7-9 and TRBJ2-7 for the parts outside the CDR3, the full variable domain is DTGVSQNPRHKITKRGQNVTFRCDPISEHNRLYWYRQTLGQGPEFLTYFQNEAQLEKSRLLSDRFSAERPKGSFSTLEIQRTEQGDSAMYLCASSLERSYEQYFGPGTRLTVT.

This clone has just a few counts. The chain links TRBV6-5 to TRBJ1-2, with D possibly being TRBD1 (6 bases). Germline V CDR1 and CDR2: MNHEY, SVGAGI. The CDR3 runs to 15 residues. The germline V and J ends were trimmed by 0 bases and 5 bases, with 13 bases remaining between them. The CDR3 coding sequence is TGTGCCAGCAGTTACTCGTTTTGGACAGTATATGGCTACACCTTC. Translating gives CASSYSFWTVYGYTF.

The gene calls are TRBV4-1 and TRBJ2-4; maybe TRBD2 (5 bases). V lost 5 bases and J lost 6, with 11 bases in between. This CDR3 contains 13 residues. Germline V gene data show CDR1 as MGHRA and CDR2 as YSYEKL. CDR3 DNA: TGCGCCAGCAGCTCAATTCGGGGAAACATTCAGTACTTC. Translation gives CASSSIRGNIQYF.

The rearrangement links TRBV11-2 to TRBJ2-7; weak D call: TRBD1 (5 bases). CDR1 and CDR2 (germline): SGHAT, FQNNGV. The V and J ends lost 3 bases and 2 bases respectively, with 11 bases between them. CDR3 length: 14 residues. As DNA, the CDR3 is TGTGCCAGCAGCTTGCCACAGGCGCCCTACGAGCAGTACTTC. Encoded protein: CASSLPQAPYEQYF.

This clone was seen once. The chain combines TRBV30 with TRBJ1-5; D is unresolved. Trimming removed 3 bases at V and 0 bases at J, with 6 bases between. Germline assignment: CDR1 GTSNPN and CDR2 SVGIG (reference sequence). The CDR3 length is 13 residues. CDR3 in amino acids: CAWSQDSNQPQHF. Here the CDR3 DNA reads TGTGCCTGGAGCCAGGATAGCAATCAGCCCCAGCATTTT.

V and J are TRBV5-6 and TRBJ2-5; 8 bases are shared with TRBD2. Trimming at V came to 4 bases and at J to 2 bases, leaving 16 bases not matched to a gene. The CDR3 sequence is 18 residues long. Germline V gene lookup returns CDR1 SGHDT and CDR2 YYEEEE. The CDR3 spells CASSARLRRRGDQETQYF. The DNA for the CDR3 is TGTGCCAGCAGCGCGCGACTCCGGCGGCGGGGGGATCAAGAGACCCAGTACTTC.

The chain recombines TRBV11-3 with TRBJ2-3; TRBD2 matches at 7 bases. V was pared by 1 base and J by 6 bases, with 7 bases of the junction left unmatched. There are 15 residues in the CDR3. Germline V lookup: CDR1 SGHNT, CDR2 YENEEA. As DNA, the CDR3 is TGTGCCAGCAGCTTAGCCCGGGGGGAAGGGGATACGCAGTATTTT. It translates to CASSLARGEGDTQYF.

The rearrangement links TRBV4-2 to TRBJ2-7; possible D gene TRBD2, 5 bases. CDR1 LGHNA and CDR2 YNFKEQ come from the germline V gene. The CDR3 spans 15 residues. The germline V and J ends were trimmed by 4 bases and 2 bases, with 15 bases remaining between them. CDR3 DNA: TGTGCCAGCAGCCGCTTCCCCGGGGATACCTACGAGCAGTACTTC. Translation gives CASSRFPGDTYEQYF.

This clone was recorded once. The chain carries TRBV5-1 and TRBJ2-5, with TRBD1 matching 10 bases. The CDR3 totals 15 residues. CDR1 is SGHRS, CDR2 YFSETQ, per germline. V lost 2 bases, J lost 4 bases, and 5 bases stayed unmatched. The CDR3 DNA reads TGCGCCAGCAGCTTACAGACAGGGGGCGGAGAGACCCAGTACTTC. It encodes CASSLQTGGGETQYF.

The chain joins TRBV28 to TRBJ1-5, with TRBD1 identical over 8 bases. J was trimmed by 6 bases and V by 5 bases; bases with no gene match: 3. The germline gives CDR1 MDHEN, CDR2 SYDVKM. The CDR3 loop spans 13 amino acids. CDR3 bases: TGTGCCAGCAGTCTACAGGGGGGTCAGCCCCAGCATTTT. It encodes CASSLQGGQPQHF.

The V gene is TRBV7-3, the J gene TRBJ2-3, with D tentatively TRBD1 (5 bases). The CDR3 totals 15 residues. Germline assignment: CDR1 SGHTA and CDR2 FQGTGA. The V end was cut by 4 bases, the J end by 2 bases, with 13 bases between. DNA of the CDR3: TGTGCCAGCAGCTCCAGGTGGGGCCCCACAGATACGCAGTATTTT. Translation gives CASSSRWGPTDTQYF.

This clone was seen more than once but under ten times. The chain couples TRBV6-5 to TRBJ1-1; D perhaps matches TRBD1 (5 bases). Germline CDR1 is MNHEY and CDR2 is SVGAGI. Between the trimmed V and J ends, which lost 2 bases and 11 bases, there was a span of 12 bases. This CDR3 region has 12 residues. The DNA of the CDR3 is TGTGCCAGCAGTTACAGGGGCGGTGTCGCTTTCTTT. This encodes CASSYRGGVAFF.

In this sample, this clone turned up a few times. The rearrangement links TRBV27 to TRBJ2-7, with D maybe TRBD2 (6 bases). From germline, CDR1 is MNHEY and CDR2 SMNVEV (reference sequence). The V end was cut by 6 bases, the J end by 3 bases, with 12 bases between. The CDR3 has 13 residues. CDR3 amino acids: CASSRRVNYEQYF. The CDR3 nucleotides read TGTGCCAGCAGCCGGAGGGTGAACTACGAGCAGTACTTC.

The chain has TRBV6-6 and TRBJ2-7; TRBD1 matches 12 bases. V was clipped by 4 bases and J by 4 bases; unmatched bases: 2. CDR1 is MNHNY, CDR2 SVGAGI, per germline (reference sequence). The CDR3 consists of 14 residues. The chain's CDR3 is CASSWGQGAYEQYF. The DNA of the CDR3 is TGTGCCAGCAGTTGGGGACAGGGGGCTTACGAGCAGTACTTC.

The chain uses TRBV6-6 and TRBJ2-7; no firm D call. Trimming pared 2 bases from V and 3 bases from J, leaving 14 bases between. The V gene's germline CDR1 is MNHNY and CDR2 SVGAGI (reference sequence). CDR3 length equals 15 residues. The CDR3 here is CASSYLKVAFYEQYF. CDR3 sequence (DNA): TGTGCCAGCAGTTACCTCAAAGTGGCCTTCTACGAGCAGTACTTC.

Only a few counts were recorded for this clone. This chain links TRBV11-2 with TRBJ2-3; TRBD1 agrees at 9 bases. Losses at the gene ends were 4 bases for V and 6 bases for J; bases not matched to a gene: 11. From germline, CDR1 is SGHAT and CDR2 FQNNGV. The CDR3 contains 16 residues. The CDR3 region has the DNA TGTGCCAGCAGCTCTGGCCGGGACAGGGTCAGTGATACGCAGTATTTT. Amino acids: CASSSGRDRVSDTQYF.

The chain carries TRBV6-5 and TRBJ2-4; 7 positions agree with TRBD1. The CDR3 extends over 14 amino acids. Per germline, CDR1 MNHEY and CDR2 SVGAGI. V shed 2 bases, J shed 7 bases, and the junction held 5 bases outside the gene matches. CDR3 loop: CASSYTGVGNIQYF. In DNA form, the CDR3 reads TGTGCCAGCAGTTACACAGGGGTGGGGAACATTCAGTACTTC.

This chain joins TRBV28 and TRBJ1-2; D unresolved. Germline CDR1 and CDR2: MDHEN and SYDVKM. This CDR3 contains 13 residues. The germline V and J ends were trimmed by 5 bases and 0 bases, with 7 bases remaining between them. The chain's CDR3 is CASSQSPNYGYTF. The CDR3 DNA is TGTGCCAGCAGTCAATCCCCTAACTATGGCTACACCTTC.